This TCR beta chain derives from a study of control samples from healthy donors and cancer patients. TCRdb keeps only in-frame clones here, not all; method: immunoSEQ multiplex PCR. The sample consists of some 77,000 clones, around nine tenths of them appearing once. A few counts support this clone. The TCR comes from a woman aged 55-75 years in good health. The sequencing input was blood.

CDR3 amino acids: CASSQDGGTGGNEQFF. For the CDR3, the DNA is TGCGCCAGCAGCCAAGATGGAGGGACAGGGGGCAATGAGCAGTTCTTC. This chain uses TRBV4-3 with TRBJ2-1; 11 bases agree with TRBD1. V lost 0 bases to trimming and J lost 6 bases; unmatched junction nucleotides: 4. The CDR3 loop spans 16 amino acids. Looked up from germline, CDR1 is LGHNA and CDR2 is YSLEER.